What follows are 9 T cell receptor beta chains derived from one specimen sequenced in a study of cytomegalovirus exposure and HLA in healthy donors. The PCR ran on 60 Vbeta and 13 Jbeta primers. The protocol was immunoSEQ multiplex PCR, while the TCRdb copy is restricted to in-frame clones and leaves out a portion. Of some 130,000 clones detected, around 78% appear once; the ten largest clones hold 1.5%. Sequenced input: PBMCs. The receptor set was obtained from a man in his forties or fifties in good health and CMV-seronegative.

This chain uses TRBV6-4 with TRBJ2-1, with 8 bases fitting TRBD2. Losses at the gene ends were 0 bases for V and 3 bases for J; bases not matched to a gene: 4. CDR3 size: 16 residues. Germline loops: CDR1 MRHNA, CDR2 SNTAGT. CDR3 bases: TGTGCCAGCAGTGACTCGGGACTAGAGAGCTACAATGAGCAGTTCTTC. Its protein product is CASSDSGLESYNEQFF.

J is TRBJ2-3 and V is TRBV6-6; the D gene is possibly TRBD2 (6 bases). Per the germline V gene, CDR1 is MNHNY and CDR2 is SVGAGI (reference sequence). Trimming shortened V by 2 bases and J by 6 bases, and 12 bases separated the two germline ends. This CDR3 is built from 14 residues. The CDR3 nucleotides are TGTGCCAGCAGTTACCGCCAGGGAGGCGATACGCAGTATTTT. Translating it yields CASSYRQGGDTQYF.

V usage is TRBV9 and J usage is TRBJ2-3, with TRBD2 identical over 7 bases. Germline trimming cut 4 bases from V and 0 bases from J; bases unmatched to any gene: 14. Germline CDR1 reads SGDLS; CDR2 reads YYNGEE. The CDR3 runs to 18 residues. The CDR3: CASSPTEGAGSSTDTQYF. In nucleotides, the CDR3 is TGTGCCAGCAGCCCCACGGAGGGAGCGGGGAGCAGCACAGATACGCAGTATTTT.

The J gene is TRBJ2-5, the V gene TRBV11-3, with TRBD1 identical over 10 bases. V shed 1 base, J shed 1 base, and the junction held 6 bases outside the gene matches. The CDR3 totals 17 residues. CDR1 is SGHNT, CDR2 YENEEA, per germline. The CDR3 spells CASSLGRDRGPQETQYF. The CDR3 coding sequence is TGTGCCAGCAGCTTAGGCCGGGACAGGGGCCCCCAAGAGACCCAGTACTTC.

The table lists this clone with a few counts. The V and J genes are TRBV11-3 and TRBJ2-2, with D possibly being TRBD2 (6 bases). Germline V gene data show CDR1 as SGHNT and CDR2 as YENEEA. The V and J ends lost 4 bases and 7 bases respectively, with 22 bases between them. The CDR3 extends over 17 amino acids. CDR3 sequence: CASSSASVEEEGGELFF. In nucleotides, the CDR3 is TGTGCCAGCAGCTCGGCCTCGGTTGAGGAGGAGGGCGGGGAGCTGTTTTTT.

J is TRBJ1-1 and V is TRBV5-1; 8 nucleotides align to TRBD1. The V gene end was trimmed by 0 bases and the J gene end by 3 bases; junction bases not matched to a gene: 4. CDR1 and CDR2 from the germline V gene are SGHRS and YFSETQ. The CDR3 is 15 residues long. In DNA, the CDR3 is TGCGCCAGCAGCTTGGGCAGGGGGCGGTACACTGAAGCTTTCTTT. This gives the protein CASSLGRGRYTEAFF.

The genes are TRBV4-1 and TRBJ2-1; D is unresolved. The CDR3 covers 14 residues. CDR1 and CDR2 (germline): MGHRA, YSYEKL. V lost 0 bases and J 8 bases, leaving 11 bases between the germline ends. CDR3 region: CASSQDASSDEQFF. The CDR3 nucleotides read TGCGCCAGCAGCCAAGACGCGAGCTCGGATGAGCAGTTCTTC.

This clone was seen once. The V and J genes are TRBV12-5 and TRBJ1-1; perhaps TRBD1 as D (5 bases). CDR1 is LGHNT and CDR2 is FRNRAP in the germline V gene. Deletions cut 1 base from V and 4 bases from J, with 10 bases between. This CDR3 comprises 14 residues. CDR3 sequence reads: CASGLEQEITEAFF. Here the CDR3 DNA reads TGTGCTAGTGGTTTGGAACAGGAGATCACTGAAGCTTTCTTT.

The genes are TRBV7-2 and TRBJ2-5; 7 bases line up with TRBD1. Germline CDR1 is SGHTA and CDR2 is FQGNSA. Unmatched junction bases numbered 6, after V lost 4 bases and J lost 4 bases. The CDR3 has 14 residues. The CDR3 DNA is TGTGCCAGCAGCTCCCTGCGACAGGGAGAGACCCAGTACTTC. It is translated as CASSSLRQGETQYF.